This T cell receptor (beta chain) was found in a study of T cells after yellow fever vaccination. The wider study: It was SMART-Seq v4 Ultra Low Input that prepared the fractions with low cell numbers.

5'RACE template switching produced TCR cDNA carrying a universal primer site and UMIs. TCRdb redid the calling of the 5' RACE reads with MiXCR, one entry per CDR3 protein. The table includes approximately 600,000 distinct CDR3 sequences, roughly an eighth detected once. V lost 6 bases to trimming and J lost 3 bases, with 7 bases between them. Germline loops: CDR1 MNHEY, CDR2 SMNVEV (reference sequence). The CDR3 length is 12 residues. As to this clonotype: The antigen is not known.

Study-wide points: Most clones from primary vaccination resurfaced after the booster (under 97% CD4, approximately 88% CD8). Just a small share of clonotypes turned up in the CD4 compartment as well as the CD8 compartment.

This material consisted of PBMCs, taken on the day of the yellow fever booster vaccination. The clonotype originates from a young man who received the YFV17D yellow fever vaccine. The gene calls are TRBV27 and TRBJ2-3, with D hard to call. The CDR3 DNA reads as TGTGCCAGCAGGACGCCGACAGATACGCAGTATTTT. This gives the protein CASRTPTDTQYF.